These 3 T cell receptor beta chains were sequenced from one sample in a study of blood T cell repertoires in COVID-19. Data came from immunoSEQ multiplex PCR; TCRdb stores just in-frame clones and leaves some out. The sample has 200,000 to 250,000 clones; approximately 83% are singletons. Specimen: peripheral blood. These TCRs come from a woman aged 55-70 years with acute or convalescent COVID-19.

The gene calls are TRBV5-6 and TRBJ1-1, with TRBD1 matching 10 bases. The ends lost 3 bases at V and 10 bases at J; junction bases unmatched: 9. The CDR3 is 14 amino acids. CDR1 and CDR2 (germline): SGHDT, YYEEEE. DNA of the CDR3: TGTGCCAGCAGCTCCCGGGACAGGGGTTCTCGAGCTTTCTTT. It encodes CASSSRDRGSRAFF.

The V and J genes are TRBV19 and TRBJ1-6, with D tentatively TRBD1 (6 bases). The CDR3 has 14 residues. The germline CDR1 and CDR2 sequences are LNHDA and SQIVND (reference sequence). V was pared by 6 bases and J by 6 bases, with 12 bases between. The CDR3 sequence is CASSYRESNSPLHF. Written as DNA, the CDR3 is TGTGCCAGTAGCTACAGGGAGAGTAATTCACCCCTCCACTTT. Variable domain in full (rest from reference TRBV19 and TRBJ1-6): DGGITQSPKYLFRKEGQNVTLSCEQNLNHDAMYWYRQDPGQGLRLIYYSQIVNDFQKGDIAEGYSVSREKKESFPLTVTSAQKNPTAFYLCASSYRESNSPLHFGNGTRLTVT.

The J gene is TRBJ1-1, the V gene TRBV12-3 or TRBV12-4, with a weak D call TRBD1 (5 bases). CDR3 length: 13 residues. V lost 6 bases and J 11 bases, leaving 19 bases between the germline ends. The CDR3 spells CASRKGHGLVAFF. CDR3 DNA: TGTGCCAGCAGAAAAGGACACGGCCTTGTGGCTTTCTTT.